These T cell receptor beta chains were read from a single sample in a study of cytomegalovirus exposure and HLA in healthy donors. This table comes from immunoSEQ multiplex PCR, and its TCRdb copy is limited to in-frame clones, with some not included. The sample carries around 150,000 clones, approximately 80% recorded once. The specimen was PBMCs. These receptors were collected from a woman aged 30 to 39 in good health and CMV-seropositive. CDR3s include the opening cysteine and the closing phenylalanine or tryptophan. D genes are given only for firm matches. The size entry is marked missing in some rows and otherwise reads once, few, many or a size class.

cdr3_length,j_call,v_call,clone_size,d_call,cdr3_nt,cdr3_aa
12,TRBJ2-1,TRBV29-1,NA,TRBD2,TGCAGCGTTGACGGACTAGAGAATGAGCAGTTCTTC,CSVDGLENEQFF
15,TRBJ1-1,TRBV5-6,few,TRBD1,TGTGCCAGCAGCTCATTTGACAGGGTACTAAATGTCGCTTTCTTT,CASSSFDRVLNVAFF
17,TRBJ2-1,TRBV5-1,NA,TRBD2,TGCGCCAGCAGCTTGGGCCCAGCGGGGGGGCCCGAGAATGAGCAGTTCTTC,CASSLGPAGGPENEQFF
15,TRBJ2-1,TRBV4-1,NA,TRBD2,TGCGCCAGCAGCCCCCTAGCGGGGGGGCATAGTGAGCAGTTCTTC,CASSPLAGGHSEQFF
16,TRBJ2-7,TRBV4-2,NA,NA,TGTGCCAGCAGCCAAGATCTCAGGGATGCGGCCTACGAGCAGTACTTC,CASSQDLRDAAYEQYF
14,TRBJ1-1,TRBV18,NA,TRBD1,TGTGCCAGCTCACCCACAGGGGTAGGGACTGAAGCTTTCTTT,CASSPTGVGTEAFF
15,TRBJ2-5,TRBV18,once,TRBD2,TGTGCCAGCTCAATCCCTAGCGGGGTCAAAGAGACCCAGTACTTC,CASSIPSGVKETQYF
17,TRBJ2-3,TRBV7-3,few,TRBD1,TGTGCCAGCAGCCTAAGAGGTCCGGGACAGGGAACAGATACGCAGTATTTT,CASSLRGPGQGTDTQYF
15,TRBJ1-2,TRBV6-4,NA,NA,TGTGCCAGCAGTGACCAAGCGGAAGGGAACTATGGCTACACCTTC,CASSDQAEGNYGYTF
14,TRBJ2-7,TRBV5-1,NA,NA,TGCGCCAGCACCCGGGACATCCTCTCCTACGAGCAGTACTTC,CASTRDILSYEQYF
14,TRBJ2-5,TRBV7-2,NA,TRBD1,TGTGCCAGCAGCTCCGGGACAGGCCAAGAGACCCAGTACTTC,CASSSGTGQETQYF
15,TRBJ2-7,TRBV6-1,NA,TRBD1,TGTGCCAGCAGTGAACCCGGGACAGGAGCTTACGAGCAGTACTTC,CASSEPGTGAYEQYF
16,TRBJ2-7,TRBV27,once,TRBD1,TGTGCCAGCAGTCCGAGCTGGGGACAGGACCCTTACGAGCAGTACTTC,CASSPSWGQDPYEQYF
14,TRBJ1-1,TRBV7-6,NA,NA,TGTGCCAGCAGCTCCTACGAACGGAACACTGAAGCTTTCTTT,CASSSYERNTEAFF
13,TRBJ2-1,TRBV19,once,NA,TGTGCCAGTAGTCCTAGCTCCTACAATGAGCAGTTCTTC,CASSPSSYNEQFF
20,TRBJ1-5,TRBV5-8,NA,TRBD1,TGTGCCAGCAGCTTGGTAGGGCTCGGCAGGGGGTTATCGCGCAATCAGCCCCAGCATTTT,CASSLVGLGRGLSRNQPQHF
13,TRBJ1-2,TRBV7-9,NA,NA,TGTGCCAGCAGCTTCGGGGACTTTTATGGCTACACCTTC,CASSFGDFYGYTF
14,TRBJ2-7,TRBV5-6,NA,TRBD2,TGTGCCAGCAGCTCGGCGGGGGATTTGTACGAGCAGTACTTC,CASSSAGDLYEQYF
15,TRBJ2-1,TRBV15,NA,TRBD2,TGTGCCACCAGCAGAGATAGCGGGGGGTACAATGAGCAGTTCTTC,CATSRDSGGYNEQFF
13,TRBJ1-1,TRBV29-1,NA,NA,TGCAGCGTGATACAGGCGCTGAACACTGAAGCTTTCTTT,CSVIQALNTEAFF
15,TRBJ1-6,TRBV27,NA,NA,TGTGCCAGCACGGGCAGGGGAACCTATAATTCACCCCTCCACTTT,CASTGRGTYNSPLHF
19,TRBJ2-5,TRBV4-3,NA,TRBD1,TGCGCCAGCAGCCAAGAAATGACCCAGACAGGGGGCGTTGTGAAGACCCAGTACTTC,CASSQEMTQTGGVVKTQYF
15,TRBJ2-7,TRBV13,NA,TRBD2,TGTGCCAGCAGCTCAGCGGGGGGGCGGTCCTACGAGCAGTACTTC,CASSSAGGRSYEQYF
14,TRBJ1-1,TRBV5-4,NA,NA,TGTGCCAGCAGCTTGGACCTATCGAACACTGAAGCTTTCTTT,CASSLDLSNTEAFF
15,TRBJ2-2,TRBV6-5,NA,NA,TGTGCCAGCAGTTACATGGACAGTAACACCGGGGAGCTGTTTTTT,CASSYMDSNTGELFF
16,TRBJ1-6,TRBV19,NA,TRBD1,TGTGCCAGTAGTTCCGCGACCGGGACAGTAAATTCACCCCTCCACTTT,CASSSATGTVNSPLHF
16,TRBJ2-7,TRBV4-3,few,TRBD2,TGCGCCAGCAGCCAAGATCTCTCTAGCGGGGAGTACGAGCAGTACTTC,CASSQDLSSGEYEQYF
13,TRBJ2-7,TRBV30,NA,NA,TGTGCCTACTCGGACGGGATCTCCTACGAGCAGTACTTC,CAYSDGISYEQYF
13,TRBJ1-3,TRBV30,NA,NA,TGTGCCTGGAGTGTTAACTCTGGAAACACCATATATTTT,CAWSVNSGNTIYF
12,TRBJ1-2,TRBV11-2,NA,NA,TGTGCCAGCAGCTTGACTGGCTATGGCTACACCTTC,CASSLTGYGYTF
15,TRBJ1-2,TRBV6-5,NA,NA,TGTGCCAGCAGTTACTCGATCGACCTCGGGGAAGGCTACACCTTC,CASSYSIDLGEGYTF
16,TRBJ2-2,TRBV18,NA,NA,TGTGCCAGCTCACCACTCGCGTCGGCGAACACCGGGGAGCTGTTTTTT,CASSPLASANTGELFF
16,TRBJ2-1,TRBV27,NA,TRBD1,TGTGCCAGCAGTTTAAAGGTGTGGACAGGGAGGAATGAGCAGTTCTTC,CASSLKVWTGRNEQFF
17,TRBJ2-2,TRBV5-4,NA,NA,TGTGCCAGCACCTCTACTAGGAGAAACATGAACACCGGGGAGCTGTTTTTT,CASTSTRRNMNTGELFF
15,TRBJ1-3,TRBV2,NA,TRBD1,TGTGCCAGCAATGTACAGGGGATAGGTGGAAACACCATATATTTT,CASNVQGIGGNTIYF
15,TRBJ1-2,TRBV6-1,NA,NA,TGTGCCAGCAGTGAACAGGGGTCGGCTAACTATGGCTACACCTTC,CASSEQGSANYGYTF
14,TRBJ2-2,TRBV10-3,once,TRBD1,TGTGCCATACGGACAGGAACGAACACCGGGGAGCTGTTTTTT,CAIRTGTNTGELFF